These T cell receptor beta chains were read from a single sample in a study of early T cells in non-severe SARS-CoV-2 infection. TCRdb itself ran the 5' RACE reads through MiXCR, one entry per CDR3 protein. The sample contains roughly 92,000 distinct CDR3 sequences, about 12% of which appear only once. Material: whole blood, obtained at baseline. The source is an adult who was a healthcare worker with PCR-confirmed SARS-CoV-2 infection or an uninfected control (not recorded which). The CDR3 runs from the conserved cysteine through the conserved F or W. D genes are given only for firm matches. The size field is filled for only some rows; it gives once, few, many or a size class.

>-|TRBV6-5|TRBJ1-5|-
TGTGCCAGCAGTTACCTGGGGCAGCCCCAGCATTTT
CASSYLGQPQHF
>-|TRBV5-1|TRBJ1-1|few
TGCGCCAGCAGGCGGCAAGGAGGCATGAACACTGAAGCTTTCTTT
CASRRQGGMNTEAFF
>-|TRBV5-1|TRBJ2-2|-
TGCGCCAGCAGCTGGGGACATACCGGGGAGCTGTTTTTT
CASSWGHTGELFF
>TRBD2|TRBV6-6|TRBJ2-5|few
TGTGCCAGCACCCTAGCGGGGGAGACCCAGTACTTC
CASTLAGETQYF
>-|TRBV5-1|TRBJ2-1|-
TGCGCCAGCAGCTTGGTCCCCGACAGTTACAATGAGCAGTTCTTC
CASSLVPDSYNEQFF
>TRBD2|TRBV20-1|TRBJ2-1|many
TGCAGTGCCCCTCTAGCGGGAGGGGGACCTACGGGGCAGTTCTTC
CSAPLAGGGPTGQFF
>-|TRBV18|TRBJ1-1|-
TGTGCCAGCTCACCGACAGGACAGAACACTGAAGCTTTCTTT
CASSPTGQNTEAFF
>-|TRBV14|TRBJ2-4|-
TGTGCCAGCAACCAAGGAGGATCAGGACACATTCAGTACTTC
CASNQGGSGHIQYF
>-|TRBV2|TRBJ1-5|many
TGTGCCAGCAGGACCGGGACATCCAGCAATCAGCCCCAGCATTTT
CASRTGTSSNQPQHF
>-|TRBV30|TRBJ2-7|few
TGTGCCTGGGAATCTCGTCGGGACGCTACCGAGCAGTACTTC
CAWESRRDATEQYF
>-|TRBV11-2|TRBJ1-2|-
TGTGCCAGCAGCCAGAATACAGCAAACTATGGCTACACCTTC
CASSQNTANYGYTF
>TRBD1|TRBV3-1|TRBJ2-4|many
TGTGCCAGCAGCCAAGGACAGGGGGGGCACATTCAGTACTTC
CASSQGQGGHIQYF
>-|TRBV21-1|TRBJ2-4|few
TGTGCCAGCAGCAAAAAAAGGGGCAAAAACATTCAGTACTTC
CASSKKRGKNIQYF
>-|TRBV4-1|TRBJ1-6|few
TGCGCCAGCAGCCAAGATCACACTAAACCCCTCCACTTT
CASSQDHTKPLHF
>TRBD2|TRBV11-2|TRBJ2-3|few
TGTGCCAGCAGCTTCCGGGACTACGCGCAGTATTTT
CASSFRDYAQYF
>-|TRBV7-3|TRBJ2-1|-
TGTGCCAGCAGCTCTCCAATTGACTCCCCGACCTACAATGAGCAGTTCTTC
CASSSPIDSPTYNEQFF
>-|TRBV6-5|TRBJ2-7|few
TGTGCCAGCAGTTACTCGATTCTCCTCAGACCTTACGAGCAGTACTTC
CASSYSILLRPYEQYF
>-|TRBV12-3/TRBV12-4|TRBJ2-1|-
TGTGCCAGCAGTTCCCGGGTAGACACCTACAATGAGCAGTTCTTC
CASSSRVDTYNEQFF
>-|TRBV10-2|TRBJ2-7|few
TGCGCCAGCAAGGGGAATCTCTACGAGCAGTACTTC
CASKGNLYEQYF
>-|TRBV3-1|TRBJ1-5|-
TGTGCCAGCAGCCAAGGTAATGGCAATCAGCCCCAGCATTTT
CASSQGNGNQPQHF
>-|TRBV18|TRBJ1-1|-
TGTGCCAGCTCACCACAGCGGGTAGAGACTGAAGCTTTCTTT
CASSPQRVETEAFF